This TCR beta chain emerged from a study of T cell responses to AZD1222 COVID-19 vaccine. Study overall: Some second doses came at about 4 weeks and others at about 12 weeks; these were pooled. General observations from the study: Repertoires in all cases were sampled only once the peak T cell response had passed. Spike-specific TCR breadth and depth grew following two AZD1222 doses. Across spike, vaccine-associated CD4 TCRs were found, dominant at 160-218 and 743-854.

V dropped 2 bases and J dropped 0 bases, with 13 bases sitting between them. This CDR3 spans 16 amino acids. This clone showed up just once. What it binds is unknown. Assay used: immunoSEQ multiplex PCR; TCRdb lists only in-frame clones, some missing. The table shows fewer than 150,000 clones, with approximately 88% occurring only once. The V gene is TRBV23-1, the J gene TRBJ1-1; D not certain. TRBV23-1 counts as an open reading frame of uncertain function. The sequence came from an adult in good health. The sequenced sample was peripheral blood, obtained on day 0 of AZD1222 vaccination. The CDR3 nucleotides read TGCGCCAGCAGTCAAGCAATTAATGCGTTGAACACTGAAGCTTTCTTT. Amino acids: CASSQAINALNTEAFF.